These 2 T cell receptor beta chains originate from one sample sequenced in a study of ipilimumab plus nivolumab after autologous stem cell transplantation. Profiling relied on immunoSEQ multiplex PCR, and the TCRdb table lists in-frame clones only, not all of them. The sample contains fewer than 85,000 clones, 75% to 85% of which appear only once. Material: PBMCs, obtained in a trial of ipilimumab plus nivolumab as post-transplant consolidation. These receptors originate from a male donor with diffuse large B-cell lymphoma.

The chain is built from TRBV7-9 and TRBJ2-7; 10 bases are shared with TRBD1. J was trimmed by 0 bases and V by 4 bases; bases with no gene match: 6. The CDR3 is 16 amino acids. From germline, CDR1 is SEHNR and CDR2 FQNEAQ (reference sequence). CDR3 DNA: TGTGCCAGCAGCTCGCTTGGACAGGGGGTCTCCTACGAGCAGTACTTC. Its protein product is CASSSLGQGVSYEQYF.

The chain combines TRBV13 with TRBJ2-7; D gene uncertain. Germline V lookup: CDR1 PRHDT, CDR2 FYEKMQ (reference sequence). The CDR3 length is 13 residues. The ends were cut back, 6 bases at V and 2 bases at J, with 11 bases in the middle. CDR3 sequence reads: CASSPGRTYEQYF. CDR3 in DNA: TGTGCCAGCAGTCCAGGACGGACCTACGAGCAGTACTTC.